This TCR beta chain was recorded in a study of shared clonotypes between healthy human individuals. Study as a whole: Each donor had three CD4 naive, three CD4 memory, two CD8 naive and one CD8 memory plate.

Turning to this clone: Its target is not known.

Naive CD8 populations comprised CD45RO-negative cells positively selected for CCR7, excluding terminally differentiated effector memory CD45RA+ cells. Donation came from healthy HIV-negative adults that had no recent acute infections or vaccinations. Here immunoSEQ multiplex PCR was the method, and the copy in TCRdb shows in-frame clones only, minus some. The table includes about 2.2 million clones, roughly 93% detected once. Germline V CDR1 and CDR2: SQVTM, ANQGSEA. Trimming took 7 bases from V and 6 from J; bases not matched to a gene: 11. The CDR3 is 13 amino acids. Findings and caveats of the study: The authors sampled blood alone, and tissue repertoires likely differ. Naive CD4 clonotype sharing across four donors was 4% to 5.5%.

The clonotype was recovered from a man aged 18 to 29 in good health. Some clones in this sample may be carry-over from other donors' samples. The sequenced sample was naive CD8+ T cells from PBMCs. J is TRBJ2-5 and V is TRBV29-1; 7 bases line up with TRBD1. The CDR3 coding sequence is TGCAGCGCTGATGACAGGGTAGGAAAGACCCAGTACTTC. Protein: CSADDRVGKTQYF.